The 30 T cell receptor beta chains given below trace back to one sample, sequenced in a study of blood T cell repertoires in COVID-19. TCRdb's copy holds only in-frame clones and misses some; the assay was immunoSEQ multiplex PCR. The table has 150,000 or so clones, 65% to 90% seen once. Sequenced: peripheral blood. Receptors were obtained from a man in his 60s with acute or convalescent COVID-19.

V gene TRBV28 combines with J gene TRBJ2-5, with TRBD1 matching 9 bases. V lost 5 bases to trimming and J lost 5 bases; unmatched junction nucleotides: 6. Germline V CDR1 and CDR2: MDHEN, SYDVKM. The CDR3 has 14 amino acids. CDR3 DNA: TGTGCCAGCAGTCAACAGGGGGCTGTGGAGACCCAGTACTTC. Its protein product is CASSQQGAVETQYF.

V and J are TRBV28 and TRBJ2-2, with 7 nucleotides matching TRBD2. The germline V gene has CDR1 MDHEN and CDR2 SYDVKM. Trimming cost V 4 bases and J 6 bases; bases outside gene matches: 8. CDR3 size: 15 residues. The CDR3 region is CASSSGGAGAGELFF. The DNA for the CDR3 is TGTGCCAGCAGTTCCGGAGGCGCGGGAGCCGGGGAGCTGTTTTTT.

This sequence joins TRBV28 and TRBJ1-2, with a possible D match to TRBD1 (6 bases). This CDR3 comprises 14 residues. CDR1 and CDR2 from the germline V gene are MDHEN and SYDVKM. V was cut by 3 bases and J by 5 bases, with 13 bases left in between. CDR3 loop: CASSFEGGGYGYTF. The CDR3 DNA is TGTGCCAGCAGTTTTGAGGGGGGAGGGTATGGCTACACCTTC.

The genes are TRBV3-1 (or the pseudogene TRBV3-2) and TRBJ2-2; 13 positions agree with TRBD2. The germline gives CDR1 LGHDT, CDR2 YNNKEL (reference sequence). The junction had 5 bases not matched to a gene; V was cut back by 7 bases and J by 0 bases. The CDR3 covers 17 residues. Here the CDR3 reads CASKPGLAGSNTGELFF. DNA of the CDR3: TGTGCCAGCAAACCGGGACTAGCGGGATCGAACACCGGGGAGCTGTTTTTT.

This chain connects TRBV6-5 to TRBJ1-4; D might be TRBD1 (5 bases). Germline CDR1 is MNHEY and CDR2 is SVGAGI. V was cut by 2 bases and J by 7 bases, with 14 bases left in between. The CDR3 is made up of 15 amino acids. DNA for the CDR3: TGTGCCAGCAGTTACGGGGCTGGCATGGGTGAAAAACTGTTTTTT. The encoded protein is CASSYGAGMGEKLFF.

This clone came up once. J is TRBJ1-1 and V is TRBV9; tentative D call: TRBD1 (5 bases). Germline values: CDR1 SGDLS, CDR2 YYNGEE. With 3 bases removed from V and 3 bases from J, the gap between germline ends came to 9 bases. The CDR3 totals 13 residues. CDR3 region: CASSATGDTEAFF. The CDR3 nucleotides read TGTGCCAGCAGCGCTACAGGAGACACTGAAGCTTTCTTT.

The V call is TRBV19, the J call TRBJ1-5, with 8 positions matching TRBD1. With V trimmed by 6 bases and J by 7 bases, 14 bases remained unmatched. Germline CDR1 reads LNHDA; CDR2 reads SQIVND (reference sequence). This CDR3 spans 16 amino acids. The CDR3 DNA follows: TGTGCCAGTAGCCGCCGGGAGGACAGGGTCAGACAGCCCCAGCATTTT. It codes for CASSRREDRVRQPQHF.

This sequence joins TRBV28 and TRBJ2-7, with 7 bases matching TRBD1. The CDR3 runs 15 residues. Germline values: CDR1 MDHEN, CDR2 SYDVKM. Unmatched junction bases numbered 6, after V lost 4 bases and J lost 0 bases. CDR3 residues: CASSSSGTDSYEQYF. CDR3 DNA: TGTGCCAGCAGTTCCTCCGGGACAGACTCCTACGAGCAGTACTTC.

This rearrangement joins TRBV7-2 to TRBJ2-1; TRBD1 is a possible D gene (5 bases). This CDR3 is 15 amino acids long. Trimming pared 1 base from V and 5 bases from J, leaving 12 bases between. The germline V gene has CDR1 SGHTA and CDR2 FQGNSA. CDR3 region: CASSLDRQPHNEQFF. CDR3 nucleotides: TGTGCCAGCAGCTTAGATCGACAGCCACACAATGAGCAGTTCTTC. Together with reference TRBV7-2 and TRBJ2-1, the CDR3 gives the full variable domain: GAGVSQSPSNKVTEKGKDVELRCDPISGHTALYWYRQSLGQGLEFLIYFQGNSAPDKSGLPSDRFSAERTGGSVSTLTIQRTQQEDSAVYLCASSLDRQPHNEQFFGPGTRLTVL.

This sequence joins TRBV29-1 and TRBJ1-2, with 9 bases identical to TRBD1. The germline CDR1 and CDR2 sequences are SQVTM and ANQGSEA. The CDR3 extends over 13 amino acids. The junction had 10 bases not matched to a gene; V was cut back by 7 bases and J by 7 bases. In DNA form, the CDR3 reads TGCAGCGGGGAAAGGGACAGGGATGGTGGCTACACCTTC. The encoded protein is CSGERDRDGGYTF.

This chain links TRBV28 with TRBJ1-1, with TRBD1 matching 8 bases. Germline V CDR1 and CDR2: MDHEN, SYDVKM. The CDR3 is 13 residues long. Trimming cost V 5 bases and J 4 bases; bases outside gene matches: 3. The DNA of the CDR3 is TGTGCCAGCAGTCCCGGACAGGGCACTGAAGCTTTCTTT. Translating gives CASSPGQGTEAFF. Full variable domain (missing parts from reference TRBV28 and TRBJ1-1): DVKVTQSSRYLVKRTGEKVFLECVQDMDHENMFWYRQDPGLGLRLIYFSYDVKMKEKGDIPEGYSVSREKKERFSLILESASTNQTSMYLCASSPGQGTEAFFGQGTRLTVV.

This rearrangement joins TRBV7-9 to TRBJ2-7, with unresolved D. Germline-derived CDR1 and CDR2 are SEHNR and FQNEAQ (reference sequence). With 5 bases removed from V and 0 bases from J, the gap between germline ends came to 2 bases. There are 11 residues in the CDR3. Written as DNA, the CDR3 is TGTGCCAGCAGCCTCTCCTACGAGCAGTACTTC. Protein product: CASSLSYEQYF.

The V gene is TRBV29-1, the J gene TRBJ2-2; weak D call: TRBD2 (6 bases). CDR1 is SQVTM, CDR2 ANQGSEA, per germline. V gave up 6 bases and J gave up 1 base, with 15 bases separating them. The CDR3 contains 15 residues. The CDR3 here is CSVAHGSGNTGELFF. CDR3 bases: TGCAGCGTCGCCCACGGGAGCGGGAACACCGGGGAGCTGTTTTTT.

The rearrangement links TRBV5-1 to TRBJ2-5, with 11 bases matching TRBD2. Looked up from germline, CDR1 is SGHRS and CDR2 is YFSETQ. After removal of 2 bases from V and 4 bases from J, the junction contained 7 bases not matched to a gene. This CDR3 spans 16 amino acids. DNA of the CDR3: TGCGCCAGCAGCTTAACTAGCGGGAGTTTGGGAGAGACCCAGTACTTC. It codes for CASSLTSGSLGETQYF.

The rearrangement uses TRBV28 and TRBJ2-7; D is possibly TRBD1 (5 bases). Germline V gene lookup returns CDR1 MDHEN and CDR2 SYDVKM. The V gene lost 2 bases and the J gene lost 4 bases, with 12 bases spanning the gap. This CDR3 is 14 amino acids long. Here the CDR3 reads CASSLVGRDYEQYF. In DNA, the CDR3 is TGTGCCAGCAGTTTAGTAGGCAGGGATTACGAGCAGTACTTC.

The chain recombines TRBV7-9 with TRBJ1-5; D possibly corresponds to TRBD1 (5 bases). The ends were cut back, 1 base at V and 4 bases at J, with 8 bases in the middle. The CDR3 is made up of 14 amino acids. Germline lookup yields CDR1 SEHNR and CDR2 FQNEAQ (reference sequence). In DNA, the CDR3 is TGTGCCAGCAGCTTAGGTTCAGGGAATCAGCCCCAGCATTTT. Encoded protein: CASSLGSGNQPQHF.

This clone was observed a single time. The rearrangement uses TRBV7-3 and TRBJ1-1, with D hard to call. There are 12 residues in the CDR3. The germline V and J ends were trimmed by 5 bases and 7 bases, with 11 bases remaining between them. Germline assignment: CDR1 SGHTA and CDR2 FQGTGA. CDR3 DNA: TGTGCCAGCAGCGGGCGCCACGATGAAGCTTTCTTT. Translating gives CASSGRHDEAFF.

This clone showed up just a few times. The chain links TRBV7-2 to TRBJ1-1, with D perhaps TRBD1 (5 bases). CDR1 and CDR2 from the germline V gene are SGHTA and FQGNSA. The CDR3 covers 14 residues. V lost 1 base to trimming and J lost 11 bases, with 17 bases between them. As DNA, the CDR3 is TGTGCCAGCAGCTTAGGAAGGGGCGTTTTAGGCGCTTTCTTT. It codes for CASSLGRGVLGAFF.

The chain combines TRBV7-9 with TRBJ1-2, with D tentatively TRBD1 (5 bases). Germline lookup yields CDR1 SEHNR and CDR2 FQNEAQ (reference sequence). V lost 4 bases, J lost 12 bases, and 18 bases lay in between. The CDR3 is made up of 13 amino acids. CDR3 loop: CASSSPGEDGHTF. The CDR3 DNA reads TGTGCCAGCAGCTCCCCGGGGGAAGACGGACACACCTTC.

This chain connects TRBV6-6 to TRBJ2-1; TRBD1 aligns across 8 bases. CDR3 size: 15 residues. Per the germline V gene, CDR1 is MNHNY and CDR2 is SVGAGI (reference sequence). Losses at the gene ends were 6 bases for V and 2 bases for J; bases not matched to a gene: 6. The CDR3 spells CASRLDRVAYNEQFF. Written as DNA, the CDR3 is TGTGCCAGCAGATTGGACAGGGTGGCCTACAATGAGCAGTTCTTC.

This chain uses TRBV2 with TRBJ1-1, with a weak D call TRBD1 (5 bases). Germline-derived CDR1 and CDR2 are SNHLY and FYNNEI. This CDR3 has 13 residues. Trimming removed 9 bases at V and 0 bases at J, with 11 bases between. The CDR3 nucleotides read TGTGCCAGGACAAGGGGTATGAACACTGAAGCTTTCTTT. This translates into CARTRGMNTEAFF.

This chain links TRBV5-4 with TRBJ1-2; unclear D gene. Deletions cut 3 bases from V and 0 bases from J, with 12 bases between. Per the germline V gene, CDR1 is SGHNT and CDR2 is YYREEE (reference sequence). This CDR3 contains 15 residues. CDR3 in amino acids: CASSSRREPNYGYTF. In nucleotides, the CDR3 is TGTGCCAGCAGCTCTCGGCGGGAGCCTAACTATGGCTACACCTTC.

This clone was observed a handful of times. This chain links TRBV27 with TRBJ2-1; D unclear. Trimming stripped 0 bases from V and 5 bases from J, with 23 bases between. Germline assignment: CDR1 MNHEY and CDR2 SMNVEV (reference sequence). The CDR3 has 19 residues. CDR3 in DNA: TGTGCCAGCAGTTTATCTACCCTCCACCGGCTTAAGACTCACAATGAGCAGTTCTTC. Translation gives CASSLSTLHRLKTHNEQFF.

The chain is built from TRBV3-1 (or the pseudogene TRBV3-2) and TRBJ2-3; 10 positions match TRBD2. CDR3 length: 20 residues. After removal of 0 bases from V and 1 base from J, the junction contained 13 bases not matched to a gene. Germline V gene lookup returns CDR1 LGHDT and CDR2 YNNKEL (reference sequence). As DNA, the CDR3 is TGTGCCAGCAGCCAAGATTCGGCTAGCGGGAGTAGGTGGGGCACAGATACGCAGTATTTT. Its protein product is CASSQDSASGSRWGTDTQYF.

A note on this clone: The sample carries other DNA sequences with the same CDR3. The genes are TRBV28 and TRBJ2-3, with 7 bases lining up with TRBD2. The CDR3 is 16 residues long. Per the germline V gene, CDR1 is MDHEN and CDR2 is SYDVKM. V lost 5 bases and J lost 0; bases outside the gene matches: 8. The CDR3 is CASSPGLAASTDTQYF. The CDR3 DNA sequence: TGTGCCAGCAGTCCCGGGCTAGCGGCTAGCACAGATACGCAGTATTTT.

V usage is TRBV9 and J usage is TRBJ2-5; 8 bases map to TRBD1. The CDR3 has 15 amino acids. Germline CDR1 reads SGDLS; CDR2 reads YYNGEE. J lost 5 bases, V lost 0 bases, and 6 bases had no gene match. CDR3 sequence reads: CASSVAATGAETQYF. The CDR3 DNA reads TGTGCCAGCAGCGTAGCTGCGACAGGGGCGGAGACCCAGTACTTC. The full variable domain, completed using reference TRBV9 and TRBJ2-5, is DSGVTQTPKHLITATGQRVTLRCSPRSGDLSVYWYQQSLDQGLQFLIQYYNGEERAKGNILERFSAQQFPDLHSELNLSSLELGDSALYFCASSVAATGAETQYFGPGTRLLVL.

The V gene is TRBV30, the J gene TRBJ2-1; 8 bases align to TRBD2. The CDR3 has 19 residues. CDR1 and CDR2 from the germline V gene are GTSNPN and SVGIG (reference sequence). V was pared by 1 base and J by 3 bases, with 17 bases of the junction left unmatched. The CDR3 region has the DNA TGTGCCTGGAGTGCCACGGACCCCCGGACTAGCTCAAGCTACAATGAGCAGTTCTTC. Residues: CAWSATDPRTSSSYNEQFF.

This clone came up a few times. CDR3 amino acids: CASSEGFRQGLNEKLFF. DNA for the CDR3: TGTGCCAGCAGTGAGGGATTTCGACAGGGGCTTAATGAAAAACTGTTTTTT. The chain couples TRBV2 to TRBJ1-4, with 8 bases lining up with TRBD1. CDR1 and CDR2 from the germline V gene are SNHLY and FYNNEI. V was clipped by 3 bases and J by 4 bases; unmatched bases: 10. The CDR3 consists of 17 residues.

This chain connects TRBV28 to TRBJ1-1; weak D call: TRBD1 (5 bases). The CDR3 length is 15 residues. Germline loops: CDR1 MDHEN, CDR2 SYDVKM. The germline V and J ends were trimmed by 5 bases and 1 base, with 14 bases remaining between them. The CDR3 DNA follows: TGTGCCAGCAGTCCTGGGGGGAACAGGAACACTGAAGCTTTCTTT. Amino acids: CASSPGGNRNTEAFF.

The chain joins TRBV6-5 to TRBJ1-1, with D possibly matching TRBD1 (6 bases). This CDR3 region has 13 residues. V was pared by 7 bases and J by 5 bases, with 14 bases between. The germline gives CDR1 MNHEY, CDR2 SVGAGI. This CDR3 is CASTAYRGTEAFF. For the CDR3, the DNA is TGTGCCAGCACCGCCTATAGGGGGACTGAAGCTTTCTTT.